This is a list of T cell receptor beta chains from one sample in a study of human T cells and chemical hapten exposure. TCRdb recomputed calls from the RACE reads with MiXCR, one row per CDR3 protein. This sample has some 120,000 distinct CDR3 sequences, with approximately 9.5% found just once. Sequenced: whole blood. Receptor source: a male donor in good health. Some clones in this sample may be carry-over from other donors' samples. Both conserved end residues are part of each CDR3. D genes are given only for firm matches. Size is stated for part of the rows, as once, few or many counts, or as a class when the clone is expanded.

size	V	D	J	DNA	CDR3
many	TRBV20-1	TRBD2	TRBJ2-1	TGCAGTGCTAGAGAGTCGTTCGGGAGGAATCAAAATGAGCAGTTCTTC	CSARESFGRNQNEQFF
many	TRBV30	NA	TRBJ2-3	TGTGCCTGGAGTGTACCCGGCGGCCTCACAGATACGCAGTATTTT	CAWSVPGGLTDTQYF
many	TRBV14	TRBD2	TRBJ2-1	TGTGCCAGCAGCCAACTCGCGGGGGGCATCCCCTACAATGAGCAGTTCTTC	CASSQLAGGIPYNEQFF
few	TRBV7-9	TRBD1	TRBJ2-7	TGTGCCAGCAGCTTAGGGCCCGGTAAGACAGGGGAGGACTACGAGCAGTACTTC	CASSLGPGKTGEDYEQYF
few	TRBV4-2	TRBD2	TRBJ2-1	TGTGCCAGCAGCCAAGACAGGCTAGCGGGAGGAAATGAGCAGTTCTTC	CASSQDRLAGGNEQFF
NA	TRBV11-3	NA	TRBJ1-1	TGTGCCAGCAGCTCCCGGGACGGGGAAGCTTTCTTT	CASSSRDGEAFF
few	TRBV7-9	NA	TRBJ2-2	TGTGCCAGCAGCCCGACAGGGAACACCGGGGAGCTGTTTTTT	CASSPTGNTGELFF
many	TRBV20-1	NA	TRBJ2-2	TGCAGTGCTAGAGTGGGTAGCGGCACCGGGGAGCTGTTTTTT	CSARVGSGTGELFF
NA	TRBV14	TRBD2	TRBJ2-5	TGTGCCAGCAGCCAAGATCGAAGACTAGCGGGAGACCAAGAGACCCAGTACTTC	CASSQDRRLAGDQETQYF
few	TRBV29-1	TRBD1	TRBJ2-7	TGCAGCACCCGGACAGGGGAACCCTACGAGCAGTACTTC	CSTRTGEPYEQYF
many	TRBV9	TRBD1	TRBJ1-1	TGTGCCAGCAGCGTAGTGGACAGGGGGCCCGCTGAAGCTTTCTTT	CASSVVDRGPAEAFF
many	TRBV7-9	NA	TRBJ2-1	TGTGCCAGCAGCCATAGTAGTGCCAATGAGCAGTTCTTC	CASSHSSANEQFF